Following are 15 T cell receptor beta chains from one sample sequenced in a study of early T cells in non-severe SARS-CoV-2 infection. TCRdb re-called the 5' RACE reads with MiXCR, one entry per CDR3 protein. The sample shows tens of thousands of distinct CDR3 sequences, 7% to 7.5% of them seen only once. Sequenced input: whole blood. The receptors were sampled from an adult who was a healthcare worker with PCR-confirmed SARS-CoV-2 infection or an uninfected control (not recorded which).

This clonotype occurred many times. The CDR3 region has the DNA TGTGCCAGCAGCTTAGGGACAGGGGCCACCTACGAGCAGTACTTC. Its protein product is CASSLGTGATYEQYF. The chain joins TRBV11-2 to TRBJ2-7; 9 bases are shared with TRBD1. This CDR3 region has 15 residues. Per the germline V gene, CDR1 is SGHAT and CDR2 is FQNNGV. The V segment lost 1 base and the J segment 2 bases; nucleotides outside the gene matches: 3. Together with reference TRBV11-2 and TRBJ2-7, the CDR3 gives the full variable domain: EAGVAQSPRYKIIEKRQSVAFWCNPISGHATLYWYQQILGQGPKLLIQFQNNGVVDDSQLPKDRFSAERLKGVDSTLKIQPAKLEDSAVYLCASSLGTGATYEQYFGPGTRLTVT.

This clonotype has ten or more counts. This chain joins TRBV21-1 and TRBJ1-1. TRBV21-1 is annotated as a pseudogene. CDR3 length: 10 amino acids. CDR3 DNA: TGTGCCAGCATTCAGAGTGAAGCTTTCTTT. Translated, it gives CASIQSEAFF.

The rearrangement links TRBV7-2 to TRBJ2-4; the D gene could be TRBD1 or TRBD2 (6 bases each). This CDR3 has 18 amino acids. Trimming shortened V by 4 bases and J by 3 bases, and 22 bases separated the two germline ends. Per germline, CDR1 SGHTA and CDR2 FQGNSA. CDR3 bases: TGTGCCAGCAGCTCACACAGAGGGTTACAGGGAGGCAAAAACATTCAGTACTTC. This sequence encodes CASSSHRGLQGGKNIQYF.

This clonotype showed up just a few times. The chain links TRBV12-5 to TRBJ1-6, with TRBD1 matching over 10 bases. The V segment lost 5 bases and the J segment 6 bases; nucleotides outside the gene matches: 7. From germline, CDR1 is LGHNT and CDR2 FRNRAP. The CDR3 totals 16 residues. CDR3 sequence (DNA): TGTGCTAGTGGTAGCCTGACAGGGGGCCTTAATTCACCCCTCCACTTT. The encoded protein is CASGSLTGGLNSPLHF.

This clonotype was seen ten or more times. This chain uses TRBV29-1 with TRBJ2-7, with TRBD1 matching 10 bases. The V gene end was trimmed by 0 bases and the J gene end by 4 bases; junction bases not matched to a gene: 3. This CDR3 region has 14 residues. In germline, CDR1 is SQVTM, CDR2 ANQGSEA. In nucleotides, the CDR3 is TGCAGCGTTGAAGAGACAGGGGGCGGGTACGAGCAGTACTTC. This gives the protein CSVEETGGGYEQYF.

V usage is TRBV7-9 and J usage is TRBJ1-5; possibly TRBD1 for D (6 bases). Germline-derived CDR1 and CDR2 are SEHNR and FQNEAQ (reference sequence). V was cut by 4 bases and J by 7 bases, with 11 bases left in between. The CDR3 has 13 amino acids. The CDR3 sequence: CASSWGRGQPQHF. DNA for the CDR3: TGTGCCAGCAGCTGGGGGCGCGGACAGCCCCAGCATTTT.

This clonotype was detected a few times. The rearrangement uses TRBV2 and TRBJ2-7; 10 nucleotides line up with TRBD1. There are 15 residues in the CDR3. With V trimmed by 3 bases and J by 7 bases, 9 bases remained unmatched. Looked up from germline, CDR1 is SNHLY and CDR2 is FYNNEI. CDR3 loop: CASSEGTGAPEEQYF. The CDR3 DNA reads TGTGCCAGCAGTGAGGGGACAGGGGCGCCGGAAGAGCAGTACTTC.

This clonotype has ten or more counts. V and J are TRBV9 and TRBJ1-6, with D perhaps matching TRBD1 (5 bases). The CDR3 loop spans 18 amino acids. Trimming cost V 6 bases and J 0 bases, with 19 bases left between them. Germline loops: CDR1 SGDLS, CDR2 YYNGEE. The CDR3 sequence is CASNGAGTSGSYNSPLHF. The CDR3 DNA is TGTGCCAGCAACGGGGCAGGGACGTCGGGCTCCTATAATTCACCCCTCCACTTT.

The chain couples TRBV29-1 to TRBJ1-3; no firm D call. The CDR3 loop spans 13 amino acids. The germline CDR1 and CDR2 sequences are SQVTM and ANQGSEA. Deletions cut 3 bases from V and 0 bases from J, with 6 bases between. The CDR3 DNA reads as TGCAGCGTTGATAGCGGCTCTGGAAACACCATATATTTT. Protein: CSVDSGSGNTIYF.

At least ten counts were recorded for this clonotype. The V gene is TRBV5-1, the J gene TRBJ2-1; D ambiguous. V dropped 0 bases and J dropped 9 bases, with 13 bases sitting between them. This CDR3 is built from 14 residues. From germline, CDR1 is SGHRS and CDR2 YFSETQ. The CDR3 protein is CASSLGLLTIEQFF. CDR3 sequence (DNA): TGCGCCAGCAGCTTGGGACTTCTTACCATTGAGCAGTTCTTC.

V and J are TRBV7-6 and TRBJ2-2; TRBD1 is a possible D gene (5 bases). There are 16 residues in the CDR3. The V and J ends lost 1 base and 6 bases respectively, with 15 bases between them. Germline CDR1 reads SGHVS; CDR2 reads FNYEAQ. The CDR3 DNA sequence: TGTGCCAGCAGCTTAGGGTGGGGCGTCCAGGCCGGGGAGCTGTTTTTT. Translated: CASSLGWGVQAGELFF.

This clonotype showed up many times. CDR3 residues: CASSQEYGGNGDYGYTF. The CDR3 DNA is TGTGCCAGCAGCCAAGAGTATGGAGGGAATGGGGACTATGGCTACACCTTC. V is TRBV4-2 and J is TRBJ1-2; D is undetermined. V was cut by 0 bases and J by 3 bases, with 17 bases left in between. Per germline, CDR1 LGHNA and CDR2 YNFKEQ. The CDR3 is made up of 17 amino acids.

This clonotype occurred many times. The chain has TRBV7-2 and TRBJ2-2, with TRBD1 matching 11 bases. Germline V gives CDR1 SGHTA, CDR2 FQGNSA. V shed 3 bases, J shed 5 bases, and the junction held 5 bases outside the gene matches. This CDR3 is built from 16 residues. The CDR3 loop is CASSLGDRGITGELFF. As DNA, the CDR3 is TGTGCCAGCAGCTTGGGGGACAGGGGGATAACCGGGGAGCTGTTTTTT.

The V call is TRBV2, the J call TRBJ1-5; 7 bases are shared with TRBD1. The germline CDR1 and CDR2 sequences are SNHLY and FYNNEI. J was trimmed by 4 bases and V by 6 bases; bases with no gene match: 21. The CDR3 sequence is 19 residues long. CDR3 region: CASSHSRGGQEIGNQPQHF. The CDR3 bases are TGTGCCAGCAGCCACTCCCGTGGAGGACAGGAGATCGGAAATCAGCCCCAGCATTTT.

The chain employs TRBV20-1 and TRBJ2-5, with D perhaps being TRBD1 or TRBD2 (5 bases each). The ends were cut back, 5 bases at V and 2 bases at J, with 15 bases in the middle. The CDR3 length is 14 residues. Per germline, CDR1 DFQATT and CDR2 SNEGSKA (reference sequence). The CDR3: CSAGSGPAQETQYF. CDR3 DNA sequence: TGCAGTGCTGGGTCGGGACCCGCACAAGAGACCCAGTACTTC.